This entry is about one T cell receptor (beta chain). Its antigen is currently not known. The sequenced fragment ends 3 residues before the CDR3 boundary, so the rest is inferred from the germline J gene. Equivalent amounts of genomic DNA from CVID and control samples were used as sequencing input. For every sample, a 60 bp segment covering the rearranged TCRbeta CDR3 region was amplified and then sequenced. The immunoSEQ assay, a bias-corrected multiplex PCR combined with high-throughput sequencing, was used to amplify TCRbeta. As for the authors' bioinformatics: Every unique nucleotide sequence counted as a clone and was annotated with V, D and J genes, copy number and frequency. Sequences were labeled productive if in frame, and non-productive if out of frame or containing stop codons. As previously described, Shannon's entropy was used to calculate clonality. Mean CDR3 Kyte-Doolittle hydropathy was derived from the predicted amino acid sequences of productive clones. Using the R hclust function, scaled V gene usage was clustered hierarchically with Manhattan distance and complete linkage. Sharing of clones by CDR3 amino acid sequence was evaluated through resampling of 12 repertoires per group over 100 rounds. The repertoires were searched for approximately 70 published EBV-specific TCRbeta sequences and roughly 250 published CMV-specific TCRbeta sequences. A couple of CVID samples that yielded fewer than 10,000 sequences were excluded from the analysis, so around 40 CVID repertoires were retained. TCRdb took over this immuneACCESS table, retaining in-frame rearrangements with V and J assigned. Such tables are incomplete; in checked studies, under half of the missing clones stem from an unresolved V gene, and the remainder is unexplained. V and J calls and clone size come straight from that table; D and trimming were deduced from the DNA. This specimen's table enumerates some 8,200 clones. 3.7% of the sample lies in the top ten.

CVID was diagnosed by standard criteria: serum IgG, IgA and/or IgM reduced below normal range, plus specific antibody deficiency. There were some 44 subjects in the CVID group (about 29 male and 15 or so female), ranging in age from roughly 9 to 65 years, with a mean age of 40. Predominantly Caucasian heritage was noted among both the CVID patients and the healthy controls. Replacement immunoglobulin therapy had been administered to all CVID subjects for at least one year at the time of study participation. When blood was collected, none of the CVID subjects were ill or on immunomodulatory or immunosuppressive medication. Heparinized peripheral whole blood samples of roughly 5 to 8 ml were obtained from each donor. TCRbeta CDR3 repertoires were sequenced from genomic DNA of adults with common variable immune deficiency (CVID) and healthy adult controls. Diluted blood was density-centrifuged over Hypaque 1077 or Ficoll-Paque to isolate peripheral blood mononuclear cells. Genomic DNA was obtained from unsorted mononuclear cells using either Qiagen column purification or a centrifugation-based method.

This entry belongs to a study of T cell clonality in common variable immunodeficiency (dated by TCRdb to the mid-2010s). General conclusions and limits of the study: Differences among patients in the CVID cohort limited the correlations between repertoire features and clinical complications. It was noted by the authors that sequencing of the repertoires of T cell subpopulations would be needed to clarify the cause of the increased clonality in CVID. Increased TCRbeta clonality was found in CVID subjects compared with healthy controls (t-test p = 0.018), with the increase being most characteristic of about a third of subjects. CVID subjects shared fewer TCRbeta clones with each other than healthy controls did (p < 0.0001). CVID TCRbeta sequences reportedly showed fewer deletions and N-nucleotide insertions and lacked highly modified clones with 13 or more V deletions. Although equal DNA input was used, an average of roughly 85,000 unique sequences per sample was obtained for controls, compared with some 30,000 for CVID samples.

CDR1 and CDR2 are drawn from the germline V gene: SGHRS, YFSETQ. The CDR3 starts with the cysteine, ends with the phenylalanine, and has 15 residues. Sequencing covers 36 bases of the CDR3, shown here with the frame starting at base 1. V is cut by 0 bases and J by 0 bases, and the space between the germline ends is 6 bases. Sequenced input: peripheral blood mononuclear cells. The sequence derives from a human donor with common variable immunodeficiency. The chain was built from TRBV5-1 and TRBJ1-4; a tentative D call is TRBD1 (5 bases match). The DNA read from the CDR3 is TGCGCCAGCAGCTTGGCACAGGCAACTAATGAAAAA. Its protein product is CASSLAQATNEK. The full CDR3 protein is CASSLAQATNEKLFF.